A selection of T cell receptor beta chains follows, all from one sample in a study of metastatic and nonmetastatic thyroid tumors. TCRdb re-called clones from the PCR reads using MiXCR. The sample includes 20,000 to 25,000 clones, 10% to 11% of them seen just once. Sample: blood. These receptors were collected from a female donor with papillary thyroid cancer or a benign thyroid nodule (not recorded which). Some clones in this sample may be carry-over from other donors' samples. Each CDR3 is given with its conserved first and last residue. A D gene is named only where the DNA matches it firmly. For some rows the clone size is stated as once, few or many, or as a class when expanded; others skip it.

>.|TRBJ1-1|many|TRBV28
TGTGCCAGCAGTTACCCTACAGAGAACACTGAAGCTTTCTTT
CASSYPTENTEAFF
>TRBD1|TRBJ2-5|.|TRBV7-6
TGTGCCAGCGGGGGTGGGGGACAGGGTTTACAAGAGACTCAGTACTTC
CASGGGGQGLQETQYF
>.|TRBJ1-2|many|TRBV3-1
TGTGCCAGCAGCCCACGGCAGGGGCGAGGGAACTATGGCTACACCTTC
CASSPRQGRGNYGYTF
>.|TRBJ2-5|many|TRBV2
TGTGCCAGCAGTGAAGTCAGGGGCCAAGAGACCCAGTACTTC
CASSEVRGQETQYF
>.|TRBJ1-2|many|TRBV27
TGTGCCAGCAGTTTGGGCCTCGGGACGAGTACCGGCTACACCTTC
CASSLGLGTSTGYTF
>TRBD2|TRBJ2-3|medium-sized|TRBV6-2/TRBV6-3
TGTGCCAGTCTAACGGGGGGAAGTCGACCAGATACGCAGTATTTT
CASLTGGSRPDTQYF
>.|TRBJ1-4|few|TRBV18
TGTGCCAGCTCGCCAGAAACTTGGGGACAAGCTAATGAAAAACTGTTTTTT
CASSPETWGQANEKLFF
>.|TRBJ1-1|.|TRBV18
TGTGCCAGCTCACCACCGGCCAGTTTAATGAACACTGAAGCTTTCTTT
CASSPPASLMNTEAFF
>.|TRBJ2-1|many|TRBV29-1
TGCAGCGTTGAAGACCCAGACGGGAGCTCCTACAATGAGCAGTTCTTC
CSVEDPDGSSYNEQFF
>.|TRBJ1-2|many|TRBV18
TGTGCCAGCTCACCTGGCAGGCTAGCTAACTATGGCTACACCTTC
CASSPGRLANYGYTF
>.|TRBJ2-2|.|TRBV10-1
TGCGCCAGCAGCGCTCAAATCAGGGGAAGCAAGGGGGAGCTGTTTTTT
CASSAQIRGSKGELFF
>TRBD2|TRBJ2-3|many|TRBV27
TGTGCCAGCAGTCCCGGGACTAGCGGCATCACAGATACGCAGTATTTT
CASSPGTSGITDTQYF
>.|TRBJ1-3|many|TRBV24-1
TGTGCCACCAGTGATACACCCGGAAACACCATATATTTT
CATSDTPGNTIYF
>TRBD1|TRBJ1-2|medium-sized|TRBV12-3/TRBV12-4
TGTGCCAGCAGTGTACTAACCGGGACAGGGGGCGACTATGGCTACACCTTC
CASSVLTGTGGDYGYTF
>TRBD1|TRBJ2-7|.|TRBV9
TGTGCCAGCAGTGCAGGGGGCTGGGACGAGCAGTACTTC
CASSAGGWDEQYF
>.|TRBJ2-7|medium-sized|TRBV28
TGTGCCACAAGGGATTTTGGGGTCTACGAGCAGTACTTC
CATRDFGVYEQYF
>.|TRBJ2-7|many|TRBV5-1
TGCGCCAGCAGCTACCAGGGACCAGAGAGAGAGCAGTACTTC
CASSYQGPEREQYF
>TRBD1|TRBJ2-1|many|TRBV9
TGTGCCAGCAGCCCCCAGGGGGTGCTGGGTTCCTACAATGAGCAGTTCTTC
CASSPQGVLGSYNEQFF
>.|TRBJ1-5|many|TRBV28
TGTGCCAGCAGTTCGCGGAATCAGCCCCAGCATTTT
CASSSRNQPQHF
>.|TRBJ2-6|many|TRBV5-1
TGCGCCAGCAGCTCCACAGGGAACCCCCTCTCTGGGGCCAACGTCCTGACTTTC
CASSSTGNPLSGANVLTF
>TRBD2|TRBJ2-7|many|TRBV19
TGTGCCAGTAGTATTTCTAGCGGGACTGGGGAGCAGTACTTC
CASSISSGTGEQYF
>.|TRBJ2-5|many|TRBV19
TGTGCCAGTAGTACCGCCCGGGACAAAAGACGGACCCAGTACTTC
CASSTARDKRRTQYF
>TRBD2|TRBJ2-2|many|TRBV29-1
TGCAGCGTTGAAAGGCCGATAGCGGGAGCCGGGGAGCTGTTTTTT
CSVERPIAGAGELFF
>TRBD2|TRBJ2-2|many|TRBV7-3
TGTGCCAGCACCATTAAAGCGGGAGCCGGGGAGCTGTTTTTT
CASTIKAGAGELFF
>TRBD1|TRBJ2-7|many|TRBV10-3
TGTGCCATCAGTGGTCGGGACAGCTCCTACGAGCAGTACTTC
CAISGRDSSYEQYF
>.|TRBJ2-7|many|TRBV14
TGTGCCAGCAGCCAGGGGCCCTACGAGCAGTACTTC
CASSQGPYEQYF
>.|TRBJ2-1|many|TRBV5-6
TGTGCCAGCAGCTTGGAGCTTAGCTCCTACAATGAGCAGTTCTTC
CASSLELSSYNEQFF
>TRBD2|TRBJ2-1|many|TRBV19
TGTGCCAGTAATAGGGCTGCTAGCGGGAGGCTTTTGCAGTTCTTC
CASNRAASGRLLQFF
>TRBD1|TRBJ2-7|many|TRBV15
TGTGCCACCAGCAGAGACCTTTATCGTCTGGGACAGGTAAACTACGAGCAGTACTTC
CATSRDLYRLGQVNYEQYF
>TRBD2|TRBJ2-1|many|TRBV9
TGTGCCAGCAGCGCCACCCTACTAGCGGGAGCAAATGAGCAGTTCTTC
CASSATLLAGANEQFF
>.|TRBJ1-4|many|TRBV18
TGTGCCAGCTCACCACCACAGCCGAATGAAAAACTGTTTTTT
CASSPPQPNEKLFF
>TRBD2|TRBJ2-7|.|TRBV6-2/TRBV6-3
TGTGCCAGCAGTTACCGGGCGGGAGGCGGCAACGAGCAGTACTTC
CASSYRAGGGNEQYF
>TRBD2|TRBJ2-3|many|TRBV28
TGTGCCAGCAGTTTTCCGACTAGCGGGATCGAAAGCACAGATACGCAGTATTTT
CASSFPTSGIESTDTQYF
>.|TRBJ2-1|many|TRBV30
TGTGCCTGGAGCCATTCACCGGGACAACCCTTCTTC
CAWSHSPGQPFF
>TRBD1|TRBJ2-7|many|TRBV11-3
TGTGCCAGCAGCCGGGGGACAGGGGACTCCTACGAGCAGTACTTC
CASSRGTGDSYEQYF